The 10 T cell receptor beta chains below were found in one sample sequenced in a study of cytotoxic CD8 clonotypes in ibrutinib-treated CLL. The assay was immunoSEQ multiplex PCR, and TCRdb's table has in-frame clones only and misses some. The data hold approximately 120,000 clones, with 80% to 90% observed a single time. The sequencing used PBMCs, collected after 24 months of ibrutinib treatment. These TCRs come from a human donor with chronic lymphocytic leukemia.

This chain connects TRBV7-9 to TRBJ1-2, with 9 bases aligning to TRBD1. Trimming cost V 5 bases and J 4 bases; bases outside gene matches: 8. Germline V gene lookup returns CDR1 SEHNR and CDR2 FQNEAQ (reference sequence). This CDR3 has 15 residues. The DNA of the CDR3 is TGTGCCAGCAGCATCCGGGACAGGGCTTTCTATGGCTACACCTTC. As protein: CASSIRDRAFYGYTF.

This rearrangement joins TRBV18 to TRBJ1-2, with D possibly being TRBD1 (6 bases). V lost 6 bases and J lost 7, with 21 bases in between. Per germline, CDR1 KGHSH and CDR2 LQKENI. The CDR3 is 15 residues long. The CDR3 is CASSLEGGLLGGYTF. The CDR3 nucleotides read TGTGCCAGCTCTCTCGAGGGGGGATTGCTCGGTGGCTACACCTTC.

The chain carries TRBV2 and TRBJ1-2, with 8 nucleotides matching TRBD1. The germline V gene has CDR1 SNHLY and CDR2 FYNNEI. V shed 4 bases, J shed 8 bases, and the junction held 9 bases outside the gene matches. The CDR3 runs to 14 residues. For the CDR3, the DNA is TGTGCCAGCAGTGGGGCCCAGGGGGCGCAAGGCTACACCTTC. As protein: CASSGAQGAQGYTF.

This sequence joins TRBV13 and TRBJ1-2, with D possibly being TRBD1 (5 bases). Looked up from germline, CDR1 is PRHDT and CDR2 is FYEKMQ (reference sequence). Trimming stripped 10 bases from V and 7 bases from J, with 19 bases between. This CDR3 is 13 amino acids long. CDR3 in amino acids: CATMGRGEVGYTF. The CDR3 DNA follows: TGTGCCACCATGGGACGGGGGGAAGTTGGCTACACCTTC.

CDR3: CASSPGLHYEQYF. CDR3 sequence (DNA): TGTGCCAGCAGTCCGGGACTACACTACGAGCAGTACTTC. The rearrangement uses TRBV28 and TRBJ2-7, with 7 bases fitting TRBD2. V lost 5 bases, J lost 3 bases, and 4 bases stayed unmatched. CDR1 is MDHEN, CDR2 SYDVKM, per germline. The CDR3 spans 13 residues.

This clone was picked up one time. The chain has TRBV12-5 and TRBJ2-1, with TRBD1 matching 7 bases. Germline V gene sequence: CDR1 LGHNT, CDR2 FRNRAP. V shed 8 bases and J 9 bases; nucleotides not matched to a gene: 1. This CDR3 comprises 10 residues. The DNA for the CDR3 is TGTGCTAGTACAGGGGCTGAGCAGTTCTTC. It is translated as CASTGAEQFF.

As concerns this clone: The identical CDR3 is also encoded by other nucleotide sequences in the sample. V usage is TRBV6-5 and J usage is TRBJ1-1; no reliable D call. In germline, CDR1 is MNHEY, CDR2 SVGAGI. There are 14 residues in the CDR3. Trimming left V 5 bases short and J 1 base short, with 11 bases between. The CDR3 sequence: CASSPTDSNTEAFF. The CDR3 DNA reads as TGTGCCAGCAGTCCGACGGACTCGAACACTGAAGCTTTCTTT.

The CDR3 region is CASRSPNGETQYF. For the CDR3, the DNA is TGTGCCTCCCGGTCTCCTAACGGGGAGACCCAGTACTTC. This chain connects TRBV7-2 to TRBJ2-5; D not certain. V was trimmed by 11 bases and J by 5 bases, leaving 18 bases between them. The germline CDR1 and CDR2 sequences are SGHTA and FQGNSA. This CDR3 contains 13 residues.

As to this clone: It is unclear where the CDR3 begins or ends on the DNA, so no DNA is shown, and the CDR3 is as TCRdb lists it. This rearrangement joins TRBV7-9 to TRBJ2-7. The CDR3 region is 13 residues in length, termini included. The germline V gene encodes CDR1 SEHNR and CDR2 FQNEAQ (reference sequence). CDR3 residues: CASNFGPDYEQYF.

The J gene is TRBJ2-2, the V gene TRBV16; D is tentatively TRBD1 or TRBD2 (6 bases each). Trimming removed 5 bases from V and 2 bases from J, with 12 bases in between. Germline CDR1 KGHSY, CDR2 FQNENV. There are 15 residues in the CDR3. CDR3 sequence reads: CASSSAGQNTGELFF. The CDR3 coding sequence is TGTGCCAGCAGCTCCGCGGGACAAAACACCGGGGAGCTGTTTTTT.